The 13 T cell receptor beta chains presented below share a single source sample, sequenced in a study of chemoradiotherapy in HPV16-positive cancers. Produced via immunoSEQ multiplex PCR; TCRdb's table is partial and in-frame only. The sample consists of around 760 clones, approximately 84% of them appearing once. The sample here was tumor tissue, taken from a patient who underwent chemoradiotherapy. These receptors originate from a human donor with HPV-associated anogenital cancer.

The chain is built from TRBV28 and TRBJ2-5; 9 bases match TRBD1. The tail of the sequence fits TRBJ2-7 better, so the J call may be wrong. This CDR3 is built from 15 residues. Looked up from germline, CDR1 is MDHEN and CDR2 is SYDVKM. The CDR3 here is CASSITGGASYEQYF. The CDR3 DNA sequence: TGTGCCAGCAGTATTACAGGGGGCGCATCCTACGAGCAGTACTTC.

This clone occurred a few times. This chain uses TRBV4-2 with TRBJ2-5; 11 bases map to TRBD2. CDR1 is LGHNA and CDR2 is YNFKEQ in the germline V gene. This CDR3 has 16 residues. Trimming took 2 bases from V and 5 from J; bases not matched to a gene: 7. The CDR3 spells CASSQSVAGGDETQYF. CDR3 in DNA: TGTGCCAGCAGCCAATCTGTAGCGGGAGGGGATGAGACCCAGTACTTC.

Only one count was recorded for this clone. The chain is built from TRBV21-1 and TRBJ1-2; the table gives TRBD1 as D, unverified against the DNA. TRBV21-1 is described as a pseudogene. The CDR3 covers 15 residues. CDR3 in DNA: TGTGCCAGCAGCAAAGTGGGCAGGGCAGACTATGGCTACACCTTC. Translating gives CASSKVGRADYGYTF.

The J gene is TRBJ1-4, the V gene TRBV2, with 7 bases that match TRBD1. The germline CDR1 and CDR2 sequences are SNHLY and FYNNEI. The CDR3 spans 14 residues. Trimming cost V 5 bases and J 11 bases; bases outside gene matches: 11. CDR3 in amino acids: CASSPLTGISKLFF. The CDR3 DNA follows: TGTGCCAGCAGTCCGTTGACAGGGATCAGCAAACTGTTTTTT.

This sequence joins TRBV23-1 and TRBJ2-7; 9 bases fit TRBD1. TRBV23-1 falls under the ORF class, with uncertain function. The V and J ends lost 3 bases and 0 bases, in that order; junction bases with no gene match: 12. The CDR3 totals 18 residues. CDR3 amino acids: CASSHHLRDREASYEQYF. In DNA form, the CDR3 reads TGCGCCAGCAGTCACCATCTTCGGGACAGGGAAGCCTCCTACGAGCAGTACTTC.

This clone was picked up one time. This sequence joins TRBV19 and TRBJ2-3, with a weak D call TRBD2 (6 bases). The CDR3 extends over 15 amino acids. The V gene lost 7 bases and the J gene lost 0 bases, with 14 bases spanning the gap. CDR1 and CDR2 (germline): LNHDA, SQIVND (reference sequence). CDR3 nucleotide sequence: TGTGCCAGTAAGGAGGGCACTTCTAGCACAGATACGCAGTATTTT. This sequence encodes CASKEGTSSTDTQYF.

This chain uses TRBV5-1 with TRBJ2-3; 10 bases line up with TRBD1. The CDR3 extends over 14 amino acids. The V gene's germline CDR1 is SGHRS and CDR2 YFSETQ. The V and J ends lost 4 bases and 5 bases, in that order; junction bases with no gene match: 4. CDR3 DNA: TGCGCCAGCAGCACAGGGACAGGGGTAGATACGCAGTATTTT. Amino acids: CASSTGTGVDTQYF.

The chain joins TRBV5-6 to TRBJ1-2; the D is unclear. V gave up 0 bases and J gave up 4 bases, with 10 bases separating them. CDR3 length: 14 amino acids. CDR1 and CDR2 (germline): SGHDT, YYEEEE. This CDR3 reads CASSLDNLFYGYTF. CDR3 DNA sequence: TGTGCCAGCAGCTTGGACAATCTATTCTATGGCTACACCTTC.

The CDR3 region is CASRERASAGAFF. The CDR3 DNA is TGTGCCAGCAGAGAAAGAGCCTCAGCCGGGGCTTTCTTT. V and J are TRBV28 and TRBJ1-1; D is undetermined. Germline CDR1 reads MDHEN; CDR2 reads SYDVKM. The CDR3 sequence is 13 residues long. V dropped 6 bases and J dropped 11 bases, with 19 bases sitting between them.

The V call is TRBV14, the J call TRBJ2-5, with D unresolved. Germline loops: CDR1 SGHDN, CDR2 FVKESK. Trimming stripped 0 bases from V and 5 bases from J, with 7 bases between. The CDR3 is 13 residues long. CDR3 nucleotides: TGTGCCAGCAGCCAAGATAATGAGGAGACCCAGTACTTC. Translated, it gives CASSQDNEETQYF. Variable domain in full (rest from reference TRBV14 and TRBJ2-5): EAGVTQFPSHSVIEKGQTVTLRCDPISGHDNLYWYRRVMGKEIKFLLHFVKESKQDESGMPNNRFLAERTGGTYSTLKVQPAELEDSGVYFCASSQDNEETQYFGPGTRLLVL.

This clone appeared a single time. CDR3 sequence (DNA): TGTGCTTCCAGCAATCCCAGCTCCTATAATTCACCCCTCCACTTT. Amino acid sequence: CASSNPSSYNSPLHF. The rearrangement joins TRBV7-9 to TRBJ1-6; no clear D. The CDR3 length is 15 residues. CDR1 is SEHNR, CDR2 FQNEAQ, per germline (reference sequence).

J is TRBJ2-2 and V is TRBV7-9, with D maybe TRBD1 (5 bases). The V end was cut by 2 bases, the J end by 5 bases, with 18 bases between. Germline lookup yields CDR1 SEHNR and CDR2 FQNEAQ (reference sequence). The CDR3 has 17 amino acids. The CDR3 region is CASSLFNSGYTTGELFF. The CDR3 DNA follows: TGTGCCAGCAGCTTATTCAACTCAGGGTACACGACCGGGGAGCTGTTTTTT.

The rearrangement links TRBV7-5 to TRBJ2-3; TRBD2 was called by the table and not checked on the DNA. TRBV7-5 is listed as a pseudogene. The CDR3 is 15 amino acids. The CDR3, as DNA: TGTGCCAGAAGCTTAGCGGGAGGGCCCACAGATACGCAGTATTTT. Residues: CARSLAGGPTDTQYF.